These 31 T cell receptor beta chains originate from one sample sequenced in a study of OX40 agonist ivuxolimab in advanced cancers. Repertoires were generated with immunoSEQ multiplex PCR, while TCRdb's copy carries only in-frame clones and drops some. The table has fewer than 50,000 clones, 85% to 90% seen once. The sequencing used CD4+ or CD8+ T cells sorted from blood, collected in a trial of the OX40 agonist ivuxolimab. All receptors come from an adult with an advanced solid tumor such as melanoma, head and neck, liver or kidney cancer.

The CDR3 here is CASSLGSGAYGYTF. CDR3 nucleotides: TGTGCCAGCAGCTTGGGTTCAGGGGCCTATGGCTACACCTTC. This rearrangement joins TRBV13 to TRBJ1-2, with a tentative D call TRBD1 (6 bases). This CDR3 spans 14 amino acids. Germline lookup yields CDR1 PRHDT and CDR2 FYEKMQ (reference sequence). V lost 3 bases and J 4 bases, leaving 12 bases between the germline ends. Combining the CDR3 with reference TRBV13 and TRBJ1-2 gives the whole variable domain AAGVIQSPRHLIKEKRETATLKCYPIPRHDTVYWYQQGPGQDPQFLISFYEKMQSDKGSIPDRFSAQQFSDYHSELNMSSLELGDSALYFCASSLGSGAYGYTFGSGTRLTVV.

The gene calls are TRBV5-5 and TRBJ1-5, with D possibly TRBD1 on 6 matching bases. The germline V gene has CDR1 SGHKS and CDR2 YYEKEE (reference sequence). V lost 1 base to trimming and J lost 0 bases, with 8 bases between them. The CDR3 is made up of 15 amino acids. The CDR3 DNA reads TGTGCCAGCAGCTTGACAGGGAATAGCAATCAGCCCCAGCATTTT. Translating gives CASSLTGNSNQPQHF.

This clone was observed once. The rearrangement links TRBV5-6 to TRBJ2-5; D unresolved. Per the germline V gene, CDR1 is SGHDT and CDR2 is YYEEEE. This CDR3 contains 12 residues. Trimming removed 7 bases at V and 6 bases at J, with 13 bases between. The CDR3 here is CASGRAGQTQYF. The CDR3 nucleotides read TGTGCCAGCGGTAGGGCCGGGCAGACCCAGTACTTC. Supplemented by reference TRBV5-6 and TRBJ2-5, the full variable domain reads DAGVTQSPTHLIKTRGQQVTLRCSPKSGHDTVSWYQQALGQGPQFIFQYYEEEERQRGNFPDRFSGHQFPNYSSELNVNALLLGDSALYLCASGRAGQTQYFGPGTRLLVL.

V usage is TRBV4-3 and J usage is TRBJ1-4; TRBD1 matches 10 bases. CDR1 and CDR2 (germline): LGHNA, YSLEER. The CDR3 has 16 residues. V shed 4 bases, J shed 4 bases, and the junction held 6 bases outside the gene matches. The CDR3 DNA is TGCGCCAGCAGCCCCGCCGGGACAGGGGTTAATGAAAAACTGTTTTTT. This translates into CASSPAGTGVNEKLFF.

The chain uses TRBV9 and TRBJ2-2; D not resolved. CDR3 length: 13 residues. Germline CDR1 is SGDLS and CDR2 is YYNGEE. Trimming shortened V by 5 bases and J by 4 bases, and 9 bases separated the two germline ends. CDR3 nucleotide sequence: TGTGCCAGCAGAGCGATTGTCACCGGGGAGCTGTTTTTT. Translation gives CASRAIVTGELFF.

The chain has TRBV4-3 and TRBJ1-6; 7 nucleotides align to TRBD1. The CDR3 is made up of 17 amino acids. CDR1 is LGHNA, CDR2 YSLEER, per germline. Unmatched junction bases numbered 6, after V lost 0 bases and J lost 4 bases. Here the CDR3 DNA reads TGCGCCAGCAGCCAAGATAGGGCAGGGGGGTATAATTCACCCCTCCACTTT. Translating gives CASSQDRAGGYNSPLHF.

V is TRBV9 and J is TRBJ2-1; TRBD1 matches at 8 bases. CDR3 size: 15 residues. Germline V CDR1 and CDR2: SGDLS, YYNGEE. Losses at the gene ends were 0 bases for V and 6 bases for J; bases not matched to a gene: 5. CDR3 bases: TGTGCCAGCAGCGTAGGGACAGGGATTCGCAATGAGCAGTTCTTC. Residues: CASSVGTGIRNEQFF.

DNA of the CDR3: TGTGCCAGCAGCTACCTAACAGGGGCGCCCCTATACAATGAGCAGTTCTTC. Protein: CASSYLTGAPLYNEQFF. This chain joins TRBV11-3 and TRBJ2-1; TRBD1 matches 7 bases. The V and J ends lost 4 bases and 4 bases, in that order; junction bases with no gene match: 13. Germline V CDR1 and CDR2: SGHNT, YENEEA. The CDR3 sequence is 17 residues long.

The rearrangement uses TRBV6-5 and TRBJ2-7; 11 bases agree with TRBD1. The CDR3 runs 14 residues. Germline V CDR1 and CDR2: MNHEY, SVGAGI. V lost 5 bases and J lost 4; bases outside the gene matches: 4. CDR3: CASSAGQGVYEQYF. The CDR3 DNA reads as TGTGCCAGCAGTGCGGGACAGGGGGTTTACGAGCAGTACTTC.

In its sample, this clone was seen a few times. The chain joins TRBV4-2 to TRBJ2-3, with 9 bases aligning to TRBD2. Unmatched junction bases numbered 2, after V lost 0 bases and J lost 1 base. CDR1 and CDR2 (germline): LGHNA, YNFKEQ. The CDR3 consists of 16 residues. CDR3 coding DNA: TGTGCCAGCAGCCAAGAGAAGCGGGGGGGCACAGATACGCAGTATTTT. This encodes CASSQEKRGGTDTQYF.

This clone was counted a few times. This rearrangement joins TRBV19 to TRBJ1-1, with unresolved D. V lost 5 bases, J lost 3 bases, and 13 bases lay in between. The CDR3 loop spans 14 amino acids. Germline CDR1 LNHDA, CDR2 SQIVND (reference sequence). In nucleotides, the CDR3 is TGTGCCAGTAGTGCAAAGAAGGTGGACACTGAAGCTTTCTTT. It specifies CASSAKKVDTEAFF. Filled out from reference TRBV19 and TRBJ1-1, the complete variable domain reads DGGITQSPKYLFRKEGQNVTLSCEQNLNHDAMYWYRQDPGQGLRLIYYSQIVNDFQKGDIAEGYSVSREKKESFPLTVTSAQKNPTAFYLCASSAKKVDTEAFFGQGTRLTVV.

The sample holds a few counts of this clone. This chain joins TRBV9 and TRBJ1-3; the D is unclear. Trimming cost V 0 bases and J 3 bases, with 10 bases left between them. Germline CDR1 SGDLS, CDR2 YYNGEE. The CDR3 has 15 amino acids. The CDR3 bases are TGTGCCAGCAGCGTAGTGGGAGGGAATGGAAACACCATATATTTT. Translating it yields CASSVVGGNGNTIYF.

The chain couples TRBV15 to TRBJ2-2; D is possibly TRBD1 (6 bases). Germline CDR1 and CDR2: LNHNV and YYDKDF (reference sequence). Deletions cut 3 bases from V and 6 bases from J, with 14 bases between. The CDR3 covers 15 residues. CDR3: CATSSEYDRPGELFF. In DNA, the CDR3 is TGTGCCACCAGCAGCGAGTACGACAGGCCCGGGGAGCTGTTTTTT.

CDR3 sequence reads: CASSTVLGPYEQYF. CDR3 in DNA: TGTGCCAGTAGTACGGTCCTCGGCCCCTACGAGCAGTACTTC. The V and J genes are TRBV19 and TRBJ2-7, with D uncertain. V was trimmed by 4 bases and J by 2 bases, leaving 12 bases between them. The CDR3 runs to 14 residues. The germline V gene has CDR1 LNHDA and CDR2 SQIVND (reference sequence).

V is TRBV19 and J is TRBJ1-1; 12 positions match TRBD1. This CDR3 comprises 15 residues. The V gene end was trimmed by 4 bases and the J gene end by 4 bases; junction bases not matched to a gene: 4. The germline CDR1 and CDR2 sequences are LNHDA and SQIVND (reference sequence). The CDR3 coding sequence is TGTGCCAGTAGTACCCGGGACAGGGGGCTCACTGAAGCTTTCTTT. This translates into CASSTRDRGLTEAFF.

In this sample, this clone turned up once. The gene calls are TRBV5-6 and TRBJ1-1; D is uncertain. CDR3 size: 15 residues. Trimming took off 2 bases at V and 0 bases at J, with 11 bases between the two ends. Per the germline V gene, CDR1 is SGHDT and CDR2 is YYEEEE. The CDR3 loop is CASSLPATLNTEAFF. CDR3 nucleotide sequence: TGTGCCAGCAGCTTACCCGCAACTCTGAACACTGAAGCTTTCTTT.

The chain links TRBV27 to TRBJ1-5; D is possibly TRBD1 (5 bases). The CDR3 is 15 residues long. V shed 5 bases and J shed 1 base, with 12 bases lying between them. Germline loops: CDR1 MNHEY, CDR2 SMNVEV (reference sequence). In nucleotides, the CDR3 is TGTGCCAGCAGTCCCCGGGGGGTGAGCAATCAGCCCCAGCATTTT. As protein: CASSPRGVSNQPQHF.

This clone was detected once. V gene TRBV9 combines with J gene TRBJ2-5; TRBD1 matches 9 bases. V lost 4 bases, J lost 5 bases, and 9 bases stayed unmatched. Germline assignment: CDR1 SGDLS and CDR2 YYNGEE. The length of the CDR3 is 15 residues. CDR3 protein: CASSSRDRAGETQYF. The CDR3 DNA is TGTGCCAGCAGCTCCCGGGACAGGGCGGGGGAGACCCAGTACTTC.

This rearrangement joins TRBV9 to TRBJ2-7; 7 positions agree with TRBD2. The CDR3 runs 15 residues. CDR1 and CDR2 (germline): SGDLS, YYNGEE. The V and J ends lost 0 bases and 3 bases, in that order; junction bases with no gene match: 6. CDR3 sequence: CASSVEEAGLYEQYF. The CDR3 DNA sequence: TGTGCCAGCAGCGTAGAAGAAGCGGGGCTCTACGAGCAGTACTTC.

The rearrangement links TRBV4-1 to TRBJ2-3; weak D call: TRBD1 (6 bases). V was cut by 3 bases and J by 6 bases, with 19 bases left in between. Germline V gene sequence: CDR1 MGHRA, CDR2 YSYEKL. The CDR3 sequence is 16 residues long. The CDR3 sequence: CASSHVGRHRDDTQYF. DNA for the CDR3: TGCGCCAGCAGCCATGTCGGGCGGCACAGGGATGATACGCAGTATTTT.

V and J are TRBV27 and TRBJ1-2; 7 positions agree with TRBD1. Germline-derived CDR1 and CDR2 are MNHEY and SMNVEV (reference sequence). With V trimmed by 4 bases and J by 8 bases, 10 bases remained unmatched. This CDR3 comprises 14 residues. DNA for the CDR3: TGTGCCAGCAGTTCGATCCGACAGGGAGAAGGCTACACCTTC. Its protein is CASSSIRQGEGYTF.

This chain uses TRBV6-6 with TRBJ2-1, with 9 bases lining up with TRBD2. Unmatched junction bases numbered 3, after V lost 0 bases and J lost 3 bases. From germline, CDR1 is MNHNY and CDR2 SVGAGI (reference sequence). The CDR3 is 16 residues long. The CDR3 DNA reads TGTGCCAGCAGTTACTCGACTAGCGGATACTACAATGAGCAGTTCTTC. Its protein product is CASSYSTSGYYNEQFF.

The chain recombines TRBV12-5 with TRBJ1-1; possibly TRBD1 for D (6 bases). CDR1 is LGHNT and CDR2 is FRNRAP in the germline V gene. Trimming took 8 bases from V and 4 from J, leaving 20 bases between them. The CDR3 sequence is 15 residues long. In DNA, the CDR3 is TGTGCTAGTTTTTACCAGGGGATTACGGCCACTGAAGCTTTCTTT. Its protein is CASFYQGITATEAFF.

The chain uses TRBV19 and TRBJ2-3; the D is unclear. CDR3 size: 12 residues. V was clipped by 6 bases and J by 8 bases, with 12 bases between them. Germline V gives CDR1 LNHDA, CDR2 SQIVND (reference sequence). The CDR3 DNA reads TGTGCCAGTAGCCCAAGTCATAGTACGCAGTATTTT. This codes for CASSPSHSTQYF.

The chain has TRBV7-9 and TRBJ2-7; 14 nucleotides line up with TRBD2. Germline V gene data show CDR1 as SEHNR and CDR2 as FQNEAQ (reference sequence). This CDR3 spans 15 amino acids. J lost 2 bases, V lost 4 bases, and 1 base had no gene match. CDR3 residues: CASSSGLAGAYEQYF. The CDR3 DNA is TGTGCCAGCAGCTCGGGACTAGCGGGAGCCTACGAGCAGTACTTC.

The gene calls are TRBV4-3 and TRBJ2-7; maybe TRBD1 (5 bases). The V gene's germline CDR1 is LGHNA and CDR2 YSLEER. This CDR3 has 15 amino acids. Trimming took 0 bases from V and 1 from J, leaving 10 bases between them. The CDR3 sequence is CASSQDDQGSYEQYF. DNA of the CDR3: TGCGCCAGCAGCCAAGATGATCAGGGATCCTACGAGCAGTACTTC.

The chain links TRBV15 to TRBJ1-3; 7 bases map to TRBD1. The V and J ends lost 3 bases and 0 bases, in that order; junction bases with no gene match: 5. The CDR3 totals 16 residues. Germline V lookup: CDR1 LNHNV, CDR2 YYDKDF (reference sequence). CDR3 in DNA: TGTGCCACCAGCAGTGGGACAGCGTCCTCTGGAAACACCATATATTTT. The encoded protein is CATSSGTASSGNTIYF.

The rearrangement links TRBV9 to TRBJ1-1; D is perhaps TRBD1 (5 bases). V was trimmed by 3 bases and J by 0 bases, leaving 9 bases between them. The CDR3 runs to 14 residues. Germline CDR1 and CDR2: SGDLS and YYNGEE. CDR3 coding DNA: TGTGCCAGCAGCGCCGGGGCTCTGAACACTGAAGCTTTCTTT. Its protein product is CASSAGALNTEAFF.

This clone was observed a few times. The CDR3 loop is CASSPQTTSGGSRRDTQYF. CDR3 DNA: TGTGCCAGCAGCCCTCAGACGACTAGCGGGGGGAGCAGGAGAGATACGCAGTATTTT. V usage is TRBV9 and J usage is TRBJ2-3; 13 bases line up with TRBD2. V dropped 4 bases and J dropped 5; count of bases not matched to a gene: 16. Germline V gene data show CDR1 as SGDLS and CDR2 as YYNGEE. The CDR3 spans 19 residues.

This clone was counted many times. The genes are TRBV9 and TRBJ2-3, with unresolved D. Germline CDR1 SGDLS, CDR2 YYNGEE. The CDR3 consists of 14 residues. V lost 0 bases to trimming and J lost 2 bases, with 7 bases between them. The CDR3 region has the DNA TGTGCCAGCAGCGTAGAAGAGCTCACAGATACGCAGTATTTT. Protein product: CASSVEELTDTQYF.

This CDR3 reads CASSERQGEWAEQFF. Here the CDR3 DNA reads TGTGCCAGCAGCGAAAGACAGGGAGAATGGGCTGAGCAGTTCTTC. The gene calls are TRBV28 and TRBJ2-1; TRBD1 agrees at 7 bases. The CDR3 runs 15 residues. Germline CDR1 and CDR2: MDHEN and SYDVKM. J was trimmed by 9 bases and V by 6 bases; bases with no gene match: 14.